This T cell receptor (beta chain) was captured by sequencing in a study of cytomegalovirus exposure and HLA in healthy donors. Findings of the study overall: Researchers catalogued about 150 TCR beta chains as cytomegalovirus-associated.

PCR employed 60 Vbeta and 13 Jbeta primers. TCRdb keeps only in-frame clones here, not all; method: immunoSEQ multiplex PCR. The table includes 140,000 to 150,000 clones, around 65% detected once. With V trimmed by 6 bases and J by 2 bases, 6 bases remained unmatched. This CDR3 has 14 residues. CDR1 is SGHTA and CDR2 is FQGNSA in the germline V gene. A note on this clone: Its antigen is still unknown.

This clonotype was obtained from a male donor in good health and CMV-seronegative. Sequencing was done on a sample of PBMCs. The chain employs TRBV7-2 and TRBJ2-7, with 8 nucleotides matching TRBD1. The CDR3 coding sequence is TGTGCCAGCAGTCATCCAGGGGGCGCCTACGAGCAGTACTTC. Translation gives CASSHPGGAYEQYF.